This T cell receptor beta chain was retrieved from a study of shared clonotypes between healthy human individuals (dated by TCRdb to 2019 to 2021). A note on the overall study: A couple of women and a few men aged 18 to 49 years were included in the cohort. For each donor, CD4 naive and CD4 memory were each given three plates, CD8 naive was given two plates, and CD8 memory was given one plate. To estimate repertoire size and how much clonotype sharing occurs between individuals, the study deeply sequenced the blood TCR repertoires of several healthy adults. Different laboratories and diverse techniques were used to prepare libraries and sequence TCR repertoires, to increase sequencing depth and limit assay-specific biases. Between about 0.8 and 9 billion PBMCs per donor were obtained by leukapheresis.

Using the deep immunoSEQ assay, multiplex PCR amplified TCR CDR3 regions from genomic DNA. Extracted genomic DNA from each cell subset was spread evenly across all wells of several immunoSEQ 96-well plates, with each plate serving as a replicate. For sorted subsets, each replicate PCR was loaded with about 0.2 ug genomic DNA, equivalent to 25,000 to 35,000 T cell genomes. Purified libraries were measured with a Qubit 3.0 fluorometer, size-checked on a Bioanalyzer 2100, and measured again with the KAPA Library Quantification kit. A separate single-read 150-cycle Illumina NextSeq 550 flow cell was used to sequence each immunoSEQ 96-well plate. Under the source paper's analysis protocol: The immunoSEQ output contained only junctional sequences without quality scores, so filtering could not match that applied to full-length reads. To assign V/J genes and CDR3, sequences were annotated against IMGT germline references using PyIR, a Python wrapper for IgBLAST v1.9. Reads with weak V/J assignments (E-value above 1e-6), missing CDR3, stop codons, out-of-frame junctions, or ambiguous translated residues were removed. A V3J clonotype was defined by an identical inferred V gene, J gene, and CDR3 amino acid sequence. Percentage overlap between repertoires was calculated by dividing the number of shared unique clonotypes by the size of the smaller repertoire. Three approaches were used to assess repertoire richness: RTK rarefaction, the Chao1 estimator, and Recon v2.1 estimates of unobserved clonotypes. OLGA was used to compute generation probabilities for all TCRbeta clonotypes that the gDNA method yielded from a few donors. Drawn from immuneACCESS, this table holds only the in-frame rearrangements with V and J called that TCRdb kept. Clones are partly lost; checked studies trace under half to an unresolved V gene and leave the rest unexplained. The V and J calls and clone size come from that table; D and trimming were worked out from the DNA. The sample profile shows more than 850,000 clones; approximately 78% of them were found once. In total, the top ten clones hold more than 0.45% of the sample.

The CDR3 measures 16 amino acids from cysteine to phenylalanine. The sequence is cut down to CDR3 DNA, 48 bases in frame from base 1. In the germline V gene, CDR1 corresponds to MNHEY and CDR2 to SVGAGI. Clipping removes 0 bases from V and 6 bases from J, with 5 as the unmatched junction base count. General study outcomes and caveats: Pairwise subsampling led to the expectation that sequencing depth would affect the degree of clonotype sharing among donors. Compared with non-shared clonotypes, clonotypes shared by all four sorted-subset donors had higher generation probabilities. Approximately 5% of naive CD4, roughly 3.6% of naive CD8, approximately 2.2% of memory CD4, and around 0.4% of memory CD8 clonotypes were shared across several donors. Naive subsets generally had larger estimated clonotype richness than memory subsets. The small number of donors limited the genetic and exposure-history diversity represented. Sampling was restricted to blood, and TCR repertoires in tissues likely differ from the TCR repertoires found in blood. Even with the large sequencing depth, rarefaction of the sorted-subset datasets indicated that sequencing was incomplete.

As regards this clone: This receptor's antigen is unknown. Base-call qualities are not available, and no considerably larger clone is one nucleotide away.

The donors were healthy, HIV-negative adults with no recently reported acute infections or vaccinations. All donors were Caucasian adults living in Nashville, Tennessee, USA. CD4+ T cells were enriched through magnetic negative selection, after which naive cells were positively selected on CD45RA and the remaining negative fraction served as the memory subset. Blood was collected by leukapheresis, and PBMCs were isolated by Ficoll-Histopaque density gradient centrifugation and then cryopreserved in liquid nitrogen vapor phase. Purity and quantity of every magnetically sorted T cell population were checked by analytical flow cytometry. Each sorted fraction had its genomic DNA isolated and then quantified by UV absorbance on a Nanodrop 2000c.

This clonotype was sampled from a man between 18 and 29 years old in good health. Some clones in this sample may be carry-over from other donors' samples. The V and J segments used are TRBV6-5 and TRBJ1-1; 12 nucleotides in the junction match TRBD1. Sequenced input: memory CD4+ T cells from PBMCs. The cell subset or site label corresponds to: CD45RA-negative fraction. The DNA is TGTGCCAGCAGTTACTCGGGACAGGGGGCTAGGGCTGAAGCTTTCTTT. Translated, this is CASSYSGQGARAEAFF.